The 26 T cell receptor beta chains listed next were all sequenced from one sample in a study of shared clonotypes between healthy human individuals. Profiled with immunoSEQ multiplex PCR; TCRdb holds only in-frame clones, not every one. Altogether some 510,000 clones are present, 75% to 85% being singletons, with the ten largest covering about an eighth. The sequencing sample was made of PBMCs. The receptors come from a middle-aged woman in good health. Some clones in this sample may be carry-over from other donors' samples.

The rearrangement joins TRBV7-2 to TRBJ2-4, with D perhaps TRBD1 (6 bases). The germline V gene encodes CDR1 SGHTA and CDR2 FQGNSA. This CDR3 has 15 residues. V was cut by 3 bases and J by 5 bases, with 14 bases left in between. For the CDR3, the DNA is TGTGCCAGCAGCTTGAGGGGTTCAGGGGAAAACATTCAGTACTTC. This encodes CASSLRGSGENIQYF.

Comment on this clone: Just one base apart from a much larger clone, this may be a read error. The rearrangement links TRBV28 to TRBJ2-7; TRBD2 aligns across 8 bases. The CDR3 consists of 14 residues. The germline gives CDR1 MDHEN, CDR2 SYDVKM. V trimming: 1 base; J trimming: 6 bases; junction bases outside the gene matches: 5. The CDR3 region is CASSLLAGHCEQYF. In nucleotides, the CDR3 is TGTGCCAGCAGTTTATTAGCGGGGCACTGCGAGCAGTACTTC. The whole variable domain, remainder taken from reference TRBV28 and TRBJ2-7, is DVKVTQSSRYLVKRTGEKVFLECVQDMDHENMFWYRQDPGLGLRLIYFSYDVKMKEKGDIPEGYSVSREKKERFSLILESASTNQTSMYLCASSLLAGHCEQYFGPGTRLTVT.

The chain employs TRBV7-8 and TRBJ1-5; TRBD1 matches at 7 bases. Germline V gene sequence: CDR1 SGHVS, CDR2 FQNEAQ. The length of the CDR3 is 15 residues. Unmatched junction bases numbered 6, after V lost 1 base and J lost 6 bases. CDR3 sequence: CASSLVGTVGQPQHF. The DNA of the CDR3 is TGTGCCAGCAGCTTAGTGGGGACAGTTGGTCAGCCCCAGCATTTT.

The chain couples TRBV9 to TRBJ2-2; 7 positions match TRBD2. The CDR3 has 16 amino acids. Trimming took 4 bases from V and 5 from J; bases not matched to a gene: 11. Germline CDR1 SGDLS, CDR2 YYNGEE. CDR3 sequence: CASSSPGLAATGELFF. CDR3 nucleotide sequence: TGTGCCAGCAGCTCTCCCGGTCTAGCGGCTACCGGGGAGCTGTTTTTT.

The rearrangement uses TRBV5-4 and TRBJ1-4; D gene unclear. Germline values: CDR1 SGHNT, CDR2 YYREEE (reference sequence). CDR3 size: 15 residues. The ends were cut back, 3 bases at V and 6 bases at J, with 15 bases in the middle. CDR3 bases: TGTGCCAGCAGCTCCCCGGAGGGTCGTGATGAAAAACTGTTTTTT. This encodes CASSSPEGRDEKLFF.

DNA of the CDR3: TGTGCCAGCTCACCACCGAGCGGGCCGCGGGAGCAGTACTTC. It yields the protein CASSPPSGPREQYF. The chain has TRBV18 and TRBJ2-7; tentative D call: TRBD2 (6 bases). Germline loops: CDR1 KGHSH, CDR2 LQKENI. CDR3 length equals 14 residues. V lost 0 bases to trimming and J lost 7 bases, with 13 bases between them.

This chain links TRBV4-2 with TRBJ2-7; D perhaps matches TRBD1 (6 bases). This CDR3 is 15 amino acids long. V was shortened by 0 bases and J by 2 bases, with 11 bases between the two germline ends. The germline V gene has CDR1 LGHNA and CDR2 YNFKEQ. CDR3 protein: CASSQDMTGPYEQYF. For the CDR3, the DNA is TGTGCCAGCAGCCAAGATATGACAGGCCCCTACGAGCAGTACTTC.

For the CDR3, the DNA is TGCGCCAGCAGTCTACTAGCGGGAGGTCTAGAGACCCAGTACTTC. It translates to CASSLLAGGLETQYF. The gene calls are TRBV4-1 and TRBJ2-5; TRBD2 matches 12 bases. Trimming took 6 bases from V and 4 from J; bases not matched to a gene: 6. CDR1 MGHRA and CDR2 YSYEKL come from the germline V gene. This CDR3 comprises 15 residues.

The chain carries TRBV6-5 and TRBJ2-5; TRBD2 matches at 7 bases. The CDR3 is made up of 15 amino acids. V was pared by 0 bases and J by 3 bases, with 4 bases of the junction left unmatched. The germline CDR1 and CDR2 sequences are MNHEY and SVGAGI. CDR3 sequence (DNA): TGTGCCAGCAGTTACTCCCTCAGCGGGAAAGAGACCCAGTACTTC. Translation: CASSYSLSGKETQYF.

The chain has TRBV6-1 and TRBJ2-7; the match to TRBD2 covers 10 bases. The germline CDR1 and CDR2 sequences are MNHNS and SASEGT. Trimming took 3 bases from V and 2 from J; bases not matched to a gene: 4. The CDR3 spans 15 residues. Here the CDR3 DNA reads TGTGCCAGCAGTGAGACAGCGGGAGGGCCCTACGAGCAGTACTTC. It codes for CASSETAGGPYEQYF.

The J gene is TRBJ2-6, the V gene TRBV30; D uncertain. Germline values: CDR1 GTSNPN, CDR2 SVGIG (reference sequence). The CDR3 is made up of 15 amino acids. Trimming removed 5 bases from V and 0 bases from J, with 11 bases in between. The CDR3 loop reads CAWDNENSGANVLTF. DNA for the CDR3: TGTGCCTGGGACAACGAGAACTCTGGGGCCAACGTCCTGACTTTC.

The rearrangement uses TRBV10-3 and TRBJ2-7; 13 bases agree with TRBD2. With V trimmed by 10 bases and J by 3 bases, 6 bases remained unmatched. The CDR3 loop spans 14 amino acids. Germline V gene sequence: CDR1 ENHRY, CDR2 SYGVKD. CDR3 coding DNA: TGTGCCACCAGACTAGCGGGAGGCCTCTACGAGCAGTACTTC. Its translation: CATRLAGGLYEQYF.

The chain carries TRBV2 and TRBJ2-5; 8 nucleotides agree with TRBD1. Germline V gene lookup returns CDR1 SNHLY and CDR2 FYNNEI. The CDR3 is 19 amino acids. V was clipped by 4 bases and J by 2 bases; unmatched bases: 18. Here the CDR3 reads CASSATARRTGIGQETQYF. The CDR3 DNA sequence: TGTGCCAGCAGTGCCACAGCTAGGCGGACAGGGATAGGGCAAGAGACCCAGTACTTC.

V and J are TRBV15 and TRBJ2-7; a weak D match, TRBD1 (6 bases). CDR1 LNHNV and CDR2 YYDKDF come from the germline V gene (reference sequence). This CDR3 contains 15 residues. V was pared by 1 base and J by 6 bases, with 16 bases between. CDR3 nucleotide sequence: TGTGCCACCAGCAGAGGATGGGACAAGAGCAGCGAGCAGTACTTC. This gives the protein CATSRGWDKSSEQYF. Combining the CDR3 with reference TRBV15 and TRBJ2-7 gives the whole variable domain DAMVIQNPRYQVTQFGKPVTLSCSQTLNHNVMYWYQQKSSQAPKLLFHYYDKDFNNEADTPDNFQSRRPNTSFCFLDIRSPGLGDTAMYLCATSRGWDKSSEQYFGPGTRLTVT.

This clone came up once. This chain uses TRBV4-1 with TRBJ2-2, with a tentative D call TRBD1 (5 bases). The germline CDR1 and CDR2 sequences are MGHRA and YSYEKL. The CDR3 consists of 18 residues. V lost 1 base to trimming and J lost 0 bases, with 15 bases between them. DNA of the CDR3: TGCGCCAGCAGCCAAGGTTGGCTTGACAGAACGAACACCGGGGAGCTGTTTTTT. This translates into CASSQGWLDRTNTGELFF.

The sample holds many counts of this clone. The chain combines TRBV27 with TRBJ1-4; the D gene is possibly TRBD1 (6 bases). The V gene's germline CDR1 is MNHEY and CDR2 SMNVEV (reference sequence). The CDR3 is 15 amino acids. Trimming removed 4 bases at V and 7 bases at J, with 16 bases between. The CDR3: CASSSYRVGGEKLFF. CDR3 nucleotides: TGTGCCAGCAGTTCGTACAGGGTTGGGGGTGAAAAACTGTTTTTT. Variable domain in full (rest from reference TRBV27 and TRBJ1-4): EAQVTQNPRYLITVTGKKLTVTCSQNMNHEYMSWYRQDPGLGLRQIYYSMNVEVTDKGDVPEGYKVSRKEKRNFPLILESPSPNQTSLYFCASSSYRVGGEKLFFGSGTQLSVL.

This chain uses TRBV5-4 with TRBJ2-7; D assignment may be TRBD1 or TRBD2 (5 bases each). The CDR3 covers 14 residues. Germline CDR1 is SGHNT and CDR2 is YYREEE (reference sequence). V was clipped by 4 bases and J by 3 bases, with 14 bases between them. As DNA, the CDR3 is TGTGCCAGCAGCGGGGGACCGCCGGGCTACGAGCAGTACTTC. Its translation is CASSGGPPGYEQYF.

Details on this clone: One end of the junction is discordant with germline, which a read error may explain. The J gene is TRBJ1-4, the V gene TRBV7-9, with D perhaps matching TRBD1 (6 bases). CDR1 is SEHNR and CDR2 is FQNEAQ in the germline V gene (reference sequence). The CDR3 has 16 amino acids. CDR3 bases: TGTGCCAGCAGCTCCCATACCGGGACAACGAATGAAAAACTGTTTTTT. The encoded protein is CASSSHTGTTNEKLFF.

The chain joins TRBV7-2 to TRBJ1-3; D gene uncertain. Looked up from germline, CDR1 is SGHTA and CDR2 is FQGNSA. V lost 3 bases and J 3 bases, leaving 12 bases between the germline ends. This CDR3 is built from 15 residues. The CDR3 DNA is TGTGCCAGCAGCTTGGCAGGTTTATTTGGAAACACCATATATTTT. Translation: CASSLAGLFGNTIYF.

The chain joins TRBV4-2 to TRBJ2-2; D remains unclear. CDR3 length: 15 residues. The germline V and J ends were trimmed by 0 bases and 1 base, with 6 bases remaining between them. The germline V gene encodes CDR1 LGHNA and CDR2 YNFKEQ. This CDR3 is CASSQDLENTGELFF. In nucleotides, the CDR3 is TGTGCCAGCAGCCAAGATCTGGAGAACACCGGGGAGCTGTTTTTT.

The chain uses TRBV4-3 and TRBJ1-2; the D gene is possibly TRBD1 (5 bases). The CDR3 length is 14 residues. Germline CDR1 is LGHNA and CDR2 is YSLEER. The germline V and J ends were trimmed by 0 bases and 8 bases, with 13 bases remaining between them. The CDR3 sequence: CASSQDRTPGGYTF. Here the CDR3 DNA reads TGCGCCAGCAGCCAAGACCGGACACCTGGGGGCTACACCTTC.

This clone was seen a few times. In DNA form, the CDR3 reads TGTGCCAGCAGGACAGGGGGAAACTATGGCTACACCTTC. Translated, it gives CASRTGGNYGYTF. The V and J genes are TRBV28 and TRBJ1-2; 9 bases map to TRBD1. The CDR3 runs 13 residues. With 6 bases clipped from V and 2 bases from J, the junction kept 1 base outside the gene matches. CDR1 MDHEN and CDR2 SYDVKM come from the germline V gene.

The gene calls are TRBV27 and TRBJ2-7; 12 nucleotides align to TRBD1. Germline-derived CDR1 and CDR2 are MNHEY and SMNVEV (reference sequence). Losses at the gene ends were 5 bases for V and 6 bases for J; bases not matched to a gene: 11. This CDR3 is 16 amino acids long. CDR3 in DNA: TGTGCCAGCAGTGCGGGACAGGGGGCTTTACGTTCCGAGCAGTACTTC. Its translation: CASSAGQGALRSEQYF.

The genes are TRBV2 and TRBJ1-3, with D perhaps matching TRBD1 (6 bases). This CDR3 has 16 amino acids. Germline lookup yields CDR1 SNHLY and CDR2 FYNNEI. Trimming pared 2 bases from V and 4 bases from J, leaving 15 bases between. CDR3 DNA: TGTGCCAGCAGTGAATTTGGGGGGCGCAGGGGAAACACCATATATTTT. This sequence encodes CASSEFGGRRGNTIYF.

This clone was seen once. V gene TRBV5-4 combines with J gene TRBJ2-3, with D maybe TRBD2 (5 bases). Germline-derived CDR1 and CDR2 are SGHNT and YYREEE (reference sequence). With 4 bases removed from V and 0 bases from J, the gap between germline ends came to 12 bases. This CDR3 contains 15 residues. This CDR3 reads CASSAVRESTDTQYF. The CDR3 DNA reads TGTGCCAGCAGCGCGGTAAGGGAGAGCACAGATACGCAGTATTTT.

The chain joins TRBV5-1 to TRBJ2-2, with 7 positions matching TRBD2. The CDR3 runs to 14 residues. J gave up 0 bases and V 7 bases, and 3 bases lay outside the gene matches. Germline V CDR1 and CDR2: SGHRS, YFSETQ. The CDR3 loop is CASASGTNTGELFF. For the CDR3, the DNA is TGCGCCAGCGCTAGCGGAACGAACACCGGGGAGCTGTTTTTT.